The 17 T cell receptor beta chains below come from one sample, sequenced in a study of monozygotic twins with inflammatory bowel disease. TCRdb re-called the 5' RACE reads; every CDR3 protein appears as one record, without DNA. Recorded here are about 450,000 distinct CDR3 sequences; the top ten clones represent about 2.2%. Sequenced: blood. These receptors all come from a human donor with ulcerative colitis or Crohn's disease, or a healthy co-twin of an affected twin (not recorded which).

The chain uses TRBV7-9 and TRBJ2-7; there is no DNA to check the TCRdb D call of TRBD1. In germline, CDR1 is SEHNR, CDR2 FQNEAQ (reference sequence). This CDR3 has 14 residues. This CDR3 reads CASSYRPGGNEQYF. Supplemented by reference TRBV7-9 and TRBJ2-7, the full variable domain reads DTGVSQNPRHKITKRGQNVTFRCDPISEHNRLYWYRQTLGQGPEFLTYFQNEAQLEKSRLLSDRFSAERPKGSFSTLEIQRTEQGDSAMYLCASSYRPGGNEQYFGPGTRLTVT.

This chain joins TRBV7-3 and TRBJ1-2; the TRBD1 assignment by TCRdb is unverifiable without DNA. This CDR3 has 13 residues. CDR1 and CDR2 from the germline V gene are SGHTA and FQGTGA. This chain's CDR3 is CASSPDRDGGYTF.

The V call is TRBV6-1, the J call TRBJ2-1; TCRdb proposes TRBD1, but this gene call is untestable without DNA. CDR3 size: 17 residues. Germline assignment: CDR1 MNHNS and CDR2 SASEGT. The CDR3 here is CASSDWGQPSSYNEQFF.

V is TRBV5-1 and J is TRBJ2-1; TCRdb selects TRBD1, and the lack of DNA leaves this call unchecked. This CDR3 spans 17 amino acids. Germline V gene sequence: CDR1 SGHRS, CDR2 YFSETQ. The chain's CDR3 is CASSLDQGSGYYNEQFF.

The chain uses TRBV30 and TRBJ2-7; TCRdb outputs TRBD1, but without DNA this stays unchecked. CDR3 size: 12 residues. Per the germline V gene, CDR1 is GTSNPN and CDR2 is SVGIG (reference sequence). CDR3 loop: CASRDSAYEQYF.

This chain uses TRBV27 with TRBJ1-1. The CDR3 extends over 14 amino acids. Per germline, CDR1 MNHEY and CDR2 SMNVEV (reference sequence). The CDR3 is CASSVGPKNTEAFF.

CDR3 sequence: CASNLVALNTGELFF. The gene calls are TRBV19 and TRBJ2-2. The CDR3 is 15 amino acids. Per germline, CDR1 LNHDA and CDR2 SQIVND (reference sequence).

The chain links TRBV20-1 to TRBJ2-1. The CDR3 spans 11 residues. Germline V gene sequence: CDR1 DFQATT, CDR2 SNEGSKA (reference sequence). CDR3 region: CSARIGSEQFF.

The J gene is TRBJ2-1, the V gene TRBV2. Germline CDR1 and CDR2: SNHLY and FYNNEI. This CDR3 has 11 residues. The CDR3 loop reads CASDPYNEQFF.

CDR3 protein: CASSHGTELTGELFF. The chain recombines TRBV5-4 with TRBJ2-2; the TCRdb call, TRBD1, lacks DNA for checking. The CDR3 runs to 15 residues. Germline assignment: CDR1 SGHNT and CDR2 YYREEE (reference sequence).

V and J are TRBV7-8 and TRBJ1-2. The length of the CDR3 is 14 residues. The germline V gene encodes CDR1 SGHVS and CDR2 FQNEAQ. The CDR3: CASSRDGPDYGYTF.

This chain joins TRBV7-9 and TRBJ1-1. The germline CDR1 and CDR2 sequences are SEHNR and FQNEAQ (reference sequence). The CDR3 runs 15 residues. The CDR3 reads CASSLVSALNTEAFF.

The chain uses TRBV10-3 and TRBJ1-1; TCRdb names TRBD1, which stays unverified in the absence of DNA. The CDR3 extends over 14 amino acids. Germline V gene data show CDR1 as ENHRY and CDR2 as SYGVKD. The CDR3 is CAISLSSGRTEAFF.

The V gene is TRBV7-2, the J gene TRBJ2-6. Germline V gene data show CDR1 as SGHTA and CDR2 as FQGNSA. The CDR3 contains 17 residues. This chain's CDR3 is CASSLAPISSGANVLTF.

The V gene is TRBV15, the J gene TRBJ2-5; with no DNA, the TCRdb D assignment of TRBD1 cannot be verified. The CDR3 sequence is 17 residues long. CDR1 is LNHNV and CDR2 is YYDKDF in the germline V gene (reference sequence). The CDR3 loop is CATSDPERGVDQETQYF.

The V call is TRBV15, the J call TRBJ2-5; TCRdb selects TRBD2, and the lack of DNA leaves this call unchecked. CDR1 is LNHNV, CDR2 YYDKDF, per germline (reference sequence). This CDR3 comprises 12 residues. CDR3 loop: CATGLGQETQYF.

The J gene is TRBJ1-4, the V gene TRBV29-1; TCRdb returns TRBD1, unconfirmable since there is no DNA. The CDR3 is made up of 14 amino acids. CDR1 and CDR2 (germline): SQVTM, ANQGSEA. CDR3 loop: CSVAPGTSNEKLFF.